The 23 T cell receptor beta chains below all came from one sample that was sequenced in a study of shared clonotypes between healthy human individuals. Repertoires were generated with immunoSEQ multiplex PCR, while TCRdb's copy carries only in-frame clones and drops some. In the table there are some 2,500,000 clones, around 90% of which are singletons. Source material: naive CD4+ T cells from PBMCs. Subset in this sample: CD45RA+ positively selected. The receptors originated from a man aged 18 to 29 in good health. Some clones in this sample may be carry-over from other donors' samples.

A single count supports this clone. The CDR3: CASIFLGAGRNEKLFF. The DNA for the CDR3 is TGTGCCAGCATTTTTCTCGGGGCAGGGAGAAATGAAAAACTGTTTTTT. The rearrangement uses TRBV5-8 and TRBJ1-4; possibly TRBD1 for D (5 bases). V lost 6 bases and J lost 5, with 20 bases in between. This CDR3 is 16 amino acids long. Germline V gives CDR1 SGHTS, CDR2 YDEGEE.

This chain links TRBV11-2 with TRBJ2-4; D tentatively fits TRBD1 or TRBD2 (5 bases each). CDR1 is SGHAT, CDR2 FQNNGV, per germline. The V end lost 5 bases, the J end lost 0 bases, and 20 bases lay between the germline ends. CDR3 length equals 18 residues. CDR3: CASSPGGGRGLAKNIQYF. CDR3 nucleotide sequence: TGTGCCAGCAGCCCAGGTGGAGGTAGGGGCTTAGCCAAAAACATTCAGTACTTC.

The chain employs TRBV14 and TRBJ2-3; 10 nucleotides align to TRBD2. Per germline, CDR1 SGHDN and CDR2 FVKESK. V lost 1 base and J lost 5; bases outside the gene matches: 0. This CDR3 has 14 amino acids. Written as DNA, the CDR3 is TGTGCCAGCAGCCAAGCTAGCGGGGGAGATACGCAGTATTTT. This encodes CASSQASGGDTQYF.

V is TRBV9 and J is TRBJ1-4, with TRBD1 matching 11 bases. V was clipped by 2 bases and J by 0 bases; unmatched bases: 0. The CDR3 loop spans 16 amino acids. CDR1 SGDLS and CDR2 YYNGEE come from the germline V gene. CDR3 nucleotides: TGTGCCAGCAGCGTGGGACAGGGGGCAACTAATGAAAAACTGTTTTTT. Amino acid sequence: CASSVGQGATNEKLFF.

About this clone itself: Other nucleotide sequences in the sample specify the same CDR3. The chain couples TRBV18 to TRBJ1-3; 8 positions match TRBD1. The CDR3 runs 15 residues. The V segment lost 3 bases and the J segment 2 bases; nucleotides outside the gene matches: 3. CDR1 and CDR2 (germline): KGHSH, LQKENI. This CDR3 is CASSPPGQAGNTIYF. The CDR3 nucleotides read TGTGCCAGCTCACCGCCGGGACAGGCTGGAAACACCATATATTTT.

This clone was seen just once. V gene TRBV27 combines with J gene TRBJ2-5; no firm D call. V lost 5 bases and J 0 bases, leaving 7 bases between the germline ends. Germline CDR1 reads MNHEY; CDR2 reads SMNVEV (reference sequence). This CDR3 has 13 residues. CDR3 bases: TGTGCCAGCAGTGGAACAGACCAAGAGACCCAGTACTTC. It specifies CASSGTDQETQYF.

The V call is TRBV4-2, the J call TRBJ2-3; unclear D gene. Germline V gives CDR1 LGHNA, CDR2 YNFKEQ. This CDR3 is built from 14 residues. V was clipped by 4 bases and J by 3 bases, with 11 bases between them. The CDR3 DNA reads as TGTGCCAGCAGCCCGGTGGACGGTACAGATACGCAGTATTTT. This codes for CASSPVDGTDTQYF.

Turning to this clone: The sample carries other DNA sequences with the same CDR3. J is TRBJ1-2 and V is TRBV19; D uncertain. CDR1 is LNHDA and CDR2 is SQIVND in the germline V gene (reference sequence). The V and J ends lost 2 bases and 4 bases respectively, with 5 bases between them. The CDR3 covers 12 residues. This CDR3 is CASSISPYGYTF. The CDR3, as DNA: TGTGCCAGTAGTATAAGTCCCTATGGCTACACCTTC.

This chain joins TRBV6-4 and TRBJ2-1, with 8 bases that match TRBD1. The CDR3 is made up of 15 amino acids. Germline trimming cut 6 bases from V and 3 bases from J; bases unmatched to any gene: 7. Germline CDR1 and CDR2: MRHNA and SNTAGT. The CDR3: CASSQTGGLYNEQFF. Written as DNA, the CDR3 is TGTGCCAGCAGCCAAACAGGGGGTCTCTACAATGAGCAGTTCTTC.

The chain has TRBV9 and TRBJ2-2; D might be TRBD1 or TRBD2, each matching 5 bases. The V gene lost 1 base and the J gene lost 4 bases, with 14 bases spanning the gap. Germline V CDR1 and CDR2: SGDLS, YYNGEE. The CDR3 has 16 amino acids. CDR3 in DNA: TGTGCCAGCAGCGTACGGGGACGTCTGAGCACCGGGGAGCTGTTTTTT. Translating gives CASSVRGRLSTGELFF.

This chain connects TRBV19 to TRBJ1-2; 8 bases are a match to TRBD1. Germline V gene sequence: CDR1 LNHDA, CDR2 SQIVND (reference sequence). The length of the CDR3 is 16 residues. Losses at the gene ends were 6 bases for V and 4 bases for J; bases not matched to a gene: 13. CDR3 sequence (DNA): TGTGCCAGTAGACCGGACAGGGCACCCCTTGGCTATGGCTACACCTTC. This sequence encodes CASRPDRAPLGYGYTF.

The J gene is TRBJ2-1, the V gene TRBV11-2, with D unclear. There are 14 residues in the CDR3. The V gene lost 1 base and the J gene lost 6 bases, with 10 bases spanning the gap. Germline assignment: CDR1 SGHAT and CDR2 FQNNGV. This CDR3 reads CASSLGGSRNEQFF. In DNA, the CDR3 is TGTGCCAGCAGCTTAGGAGGATCCCGCAATGAGCAGTTCTTC.

The rearrangement links TRBV5-1 to TRBJ2-7; TRBD2 is a possible D gene (7 bases). V lost 4 bases to trimming and J lost 1 base, with 18 bases between them. The CDR3 sequence is 16 residues long. Germline V gives CDR1 SGHRS, CDR2 YFSETQ. The CDR3 sequence: CASSRGASEVSYEQYF. The CDR3 DNA sequence: TGCGCCAGCAGCCGGGGGGCTAGCGAGGTTTCCTACGAGCAGTACTTC. Filled out from reference TRBV5-1 and TRBJ2-7, the complete variable domain reads KAGVTQTPRYLIKTRGQQVTLSCSPISGHRSVSWYQQTPGQGLQFLFEYFSETQRNKGNFPGRFSGRQFSNSRSEMNVSTLELGDSALYLCASSRGASEVSYEQYFGPGTRLTVT.

V and J are TRBV4-1 and TRBJ1-2; 7 positions match TRBD1. Germline V gene sequence: CDR1 MGHRA, CDR2 YSYEKL. The CDR3 has 14 residues. V trimming: 0 bases; J trimming: 9 bases; junction bases outside the gene matches: 7. CDR3 in DNA: TGCGCCAGCAGCCAAGAGGGACAGCTTGTGAGCTACACCTTC. It specifies CASSQEGQLVSYTF.

CDR3 sequence reads: CASSSPTTYGYTF. The CDR3 DNA follows: TGTGCCAGCAGTTCTCCCACCACGTATGGCTACACCTTC. J is TRBJ1-2 and V is TRBV28; D call uncertain. This CDR3 is 13 amino acids long. The germline V gene encodes CDR1 MDHEN and CDR2 SYDVKM. Trimming pared 4 bases from V and 5 bases from J, leaving 11 bases between.

The J gene is TRBJ2-7, the V gene TRBV29-1; D unclear. This CDR3 comprises 13 residues. The germline CDR1 and CDR2 sequences are SQVTM and ANQGSEA. The V and J ends lost 0 bases and 3 bases respectively, with 9 bases between them. The CDR3 sequence is CSVEDALNYEQYF. The CDR3 nucleotides are TGCAGCGTTGAAGATGCTCTGAACTACGAGCAGTACTTC.

This clone was detected a few times. The genes are TRBV5-1 and TRBJ2-2, with unresolved D. Germline assignment: CDR1 SGHRS and CDR2 YFSETQ. CDR3 size: 14 residues. V was shortened by 0 bases and J by 6 bases, with 9 bases between the two germline ends. The CDR3 sequence: CASSLAPGAGELFF. CDR3 bases: TGCGCCAGCAGCTTGGCCCCGGGCGCCGGGGAGCTGTTTTTT.

The V gene is TRBV19, the J gene TRBJ2-7; D perhaps matches TRBD1 (6 bases). The germline CDR1 and CDR2 sequences are LNHDA and SQIVND (reference sequence). The CDR3 consists of 14 residues. The V gene lost 5 bases and the J gene lost 5 bases, with 16 bases spanning the gap. CDR3: CASSSLGAVNEQYF. In nucleotides, the CDR3 is TGTGCCAGTAGTTCGTTGGGGGCGGTTAACGAGCAGTACTTC.

The chain combines TRBV9 with TRBJ2-1; 8 nucleotides match TRBD1. Trimming cost V 2 bases and J 5 bases; bases outside gene matches: 6. This CDR3 is 15 amino acids long. Germline V gives CDR1 SGDLS, CDR2 YYNGEE. Written as DNA, the CDR3 is TGTGCCAGCAGCGTGACGGGACAGGTGGACAATGAGCAGTTCTTC. As protein: CASSVTGQVDNEQFF.

V usage is TRBV2 and J usage is TRBJ1-2, with 7 bases aligning to TRBD1. With 4 bases clipped from V and 1 base from J, the junction kept 6 bases outside the gene matches. CDR3 length: 15 amino acids. Germline CDR1 and CDR2: SNHLY and FYNNEI. The CDR3 DNA reads as TGTGCCAGCAGTGCACAGGGGTCGGGTAACTATGGCTACACCTTC. Protein: CASSAQGSGNYGYTF.

Concerning this clone itself: At the DNA level, this CDR3 is encoded by other sequences in the same sample as well. V and J are TRBV27 and TRBJ1-2; TRBD1 agrees at 10 bases. The CDR3 is 13 amino acids. Germline-derived CDR1 and CDR2 are MNHEY and SMNVEV (reference sequence). V lost 6 bases, J lost 7 bases, and 5 bases stayed unmatched. The CDR3 reads CASRPTGGSGYTF. The DNA for the CDR3 is TGTGCCAGCAGGCCGACAGGGGGCTCTGGCTACACCTTC.

This clone appeared once. The chain employs TRBV12-2 and TRBJ2-1; the D call TRBD2 from the table was never checked on the DNA. TRBV12-2 is a pseudogene segment. This CDR3 has 17 amino acids. CDR3 coding DNA: TGTGCAAGTCGCTTAGCACTGACCGGGACTGCGCGCAATGAGCAGTTCTTC. Protein sequence: CASRLALTGTARNEQFF.

The rearrangement links TRBV27 to TRBJ2-7; TRBD2 agrees at 12 bases. CDR3 size: 22 residues. V dropped 1 base and J dropped 2; count of bases not matched to a gene: 21. Germline lookup yields CDR1 MNHEY and CDR2 SMNVEV (reference sequence). CDR3: CASSLWGDSLAGGFELAYEQYF. The DNA of the CDR3 is TGTGCCAGCAGTTTATGGGGAGACTCACTAGCGGGAGGTTTTGAGCTCGCCTACGAGCAGTACTTC.